The entry below describes one T cell receptor (beta chain). Its matching antigen is unknown. Germline CDR1 is SGHTA and CDR2 is FQGTGA. V lost 2 bases, J lost 5 bases, and 9 bases lay in between. CDR3 length equals 14 residues. Primers for the PCR totalled 60 Vbeta and 13 Jbeta. Sequencing was performed with immunoSEQ multiplex PCR; in TCRdb, only in-frame clones are kept and a portion is missing. The repertoire holds fewer than 200,000 clones, roughly 80% seen once, with 3.4% in the top ten. These data are taken from a study of cytomegalovirus exposure and HLA in healthy donors. Study-level findings and limits: Among TCR beta chains of equal frequency, HLA-associated ones were more clonally expanded in a later analysis.

This TCR was sampled from a man in his forties or fifties in good health and CMV-seropositive. The sequenced sample consisted of PBMCs. The chain recombines TRBV7-3 with TRBJ2-2; TRBD2 might be the D (6 bases). Here the CDR3 DNA reads TGTGCCAGCAGCTTAGATCGGGGGACCGGGGAGCTGTTTTTT. Its protein is CASSLDRGTGELFF.